Following are 26 T cell receptor beta chains from one sample sequenced in a study of Graves' ophthalmopathy and Graves' hyperthyroidism. Amplified TCR beta CDR3 regions were obtained using RNA transcripts as template. HTBI-primed first-round RT-PCR preceded second-round multiplex PCR. From the multiplex PCR reads, TCRdb called clonotypes with MiXCR, one entry per CDR3 protein. Among over a million distinct CDR3 sequences listed, about two fifths were seen once. Sequences were obtained from peripheral blood or thyroid tissue (not recorded which). Every receptor here comes from an adult man with Graves' hyperthyroidism.

Comments on this clonotype: A read error is possible here, since a much larger clone lies one base away. DNA of the CDR3: TGTGCCATCAGGGGTGAAGTTGTTGATAGCAATCAGCCCCAGCATTTT. Encoded protein: CAIRGEVVDSNQPQHF. V gene TRBV10-3 combines with J gene TRBJ1-5, with D unresolved. The CDR3 spans 16 residues. V lost 6 bases and J lost 0, with 15 bases in between. The germline V gene has CDR1 ENHRY and CDR2 SYGVKD.

For this clonotype: Relative to the germline gene, one junction end is altered; a read error may explain this. The genes are TRBV24-1 and TRBJ2-2; D gene uncertain. This CDR3 has 14 residues. Germline V gives CDR1 KGHDR, CDR2 SFDVKD. DNA of the CDR3: TGTGCCATCAGTGCTGCAGGAATCACCGGGGAGCTGTTTTTT. Translating it yields CAISAAGITGELFF.

This clonotype was recorded many times. The chain joins TRBV29-1 to TRBJ1-2, with 7 bases identical to TRBD1. The CDR3 contains 12 residues. The germline CDR1 and CDR2 sequences are SQVTM and ANQGSEA. V dropped 7 bases and J dropped 6; count of bases not matched to a gene: 8. The CDR3 sequence: CSGWTGYNGYTF. For the CDR3, the DNA is TGCAGCGGATGGACAGGTTATAATGGCTACACCTTC.

This clonotype was seen a few times. The chain couples TRBV19 to TRBJ1-2; TRBD1 might be the D (5 bases). Germline lookup yields CDR1 LNHDA and CDR2 SQIVND (reference sequence). CDR3 length equals 15 residues. The ends were cut back, 1 base at V and 4 bases at J, with 13 bases in the middle. As DNA, the CDR3 is TGTGCCAGTAGTATAGTTGGCCAGGGTTCCTATGGCTACACCTTC. It codes for CASSIVGQGSYGYTF.

The chain recombines TRBV5-1 with TRBJ2-7; 8 positions match TRBD2. The CDR3 sequence is 8 residues long. Germline-derived CDR1 and CDR2 are SGHRS and YFSETQ. The CDR3 DNA follows: TGCGCCAGCAGCCCGGGACTAGTA. It translates to CASSPGLV.

In its sample, this clonotype was seen many times. The V gene is TRBV11-2, the J gene TRBJ1-1; D is unresolved. The CDR3 is made up of 12 amino acids. V was trimmed by 2 bases and J by 6 bases, leaving 7 bases between them. Per the germline V gene, CDR1 is SGHAT and CDR2 is FQNNGV. Written as DNA, the CDR3 is TGTGCCAGCAGCTTATGGGAAGCTGAAGCTTTCTTT. Its protein product is CASSLWEAEAFF. Filled out from reference TRBV11-2 and TRBJ1-1, the complete variable domain reads EAGVAQSPRYKIIEKRQSVAFWCNPISGHATLYWYQQILGQGPKLLIQFQNNGVVDDSQLPKDRFSAERLKGVDSTLKIQPAKLEDSAVYLCASSLWEAEAFFGQGTRLTVV.

A word on this clonotype: One end of the junction fails to match germline, which may point to a read error. The rearrangement links TRBV24-1 to TRBJ2-7; 9 bases fit TRBD1. Germline V CDR1 and CDR2: KGHDR, SFDVKD. The CDR3 is 16 amino acids. The DNA of the CDR3 is TGCGCCACCAGTGATCCCAGTAGGACAGGGGTCGACGAGCAGTACTTC. This encodes CATSDPSRTGVDEQYF.

In its sample, this clonotype was seen once. This rearrangement joins TRBV9 to TRBJ1-6; D is undetermined. The CDR3 spans 16 residues. Germline V lookup: CDR1 SGDLS, CDR2 YYNGEE. V was shortened by 0 bases and J by 5 bases, with 12 bases between the two germline ends. The CDR3 reads CASSVGGERDNSPLHF. The CDR3 DNA is TGTGCCAGCAGCGTAGGTGGGGAAAGGGATAATTCACCCCTCCACTTT.

Many counts were recorded for this clonotype. The genes are TRBV20-1 and TRBJ2-7, with 9 bases aligning to TRBD2. Trimming cost V 4 bases and J 4 bases; bases outside gene matches: 8. The CDR3 extends over 14 amino acids. CDR1 is DFQATT, CDR2 SNEGSKA, per germline (reference sequence). Written as DNA, the CDR3 is TGCAGTGCTAATCCGGGACTAGCACCTTACGAGCAGTACTTC. It yields the protein CSANPGLAPYEQYF.

This clonotype was recorded a few times. In DNA, the CDR3 is TGTGCCAGTAGTAGAGGGGAAACCCAGCATTTT. Translated, it gives CASSRGETQHF. The J gene is TRBJ1-5, the V gene TRBV19, with D tentatively TRBD1 (5 bases). The CDR3 has 11 residues. The V gene's germline CDR1 is LNHDA and CDR2 SQIVND (reference sequence). V shed 4 bases and J shed 11 bases, with 9 bases lying between them. Using reference TRBV19 and TRBJ1-5 for the parts outside the CDR3, the full variable domain is DGGITQSPKYLFRKEGQNVTLSCEQNLNHDAMYWYRQDPGQGLRLIYYSQIVNDFQKGDIAEGYSVSREKKESFPLTVTSAQKNPTAFYLCASSRGETQHFGDGTRLSIL.

The chain joins TRBV11-2 to TRBJ1-1, with TRBD1 identical over 9 bases. Trimming removed 8 bases from V and 7 bases from J; junction bases left unmatched: 5. Germline V gives CDR1 SGHAT, CDR2 FQNNGV. This CDR3 has 12 amino acids. DNA for the CDR3: TGTGCCAGCCGGGGACAGGGTGGTGAAGCTTTCTTT. This gives the protein CASRGQGGEAFF.

Points on this clonotype: At one boundary the junction diverges from the germline segment, which might be a read error. The chain is built from TRBV10-3 and TRBJ2-7; D may be TRBD1 (7 bases). The CDR3 runs to 14 residues. Per germline, CDR1 ENHRY and CDR2 SYGVKD. The CDR3 sequence is CASSYDREVHEQHF. For the CDR3, the DNA is TGTGCCAGCAGTTATGACAGGGAGGTGCACGAGCAGCACTTC.

In DNA form, the CDR3 reads TGCAGTGCTGCGGACGCTAGGGGTGGCTACACCTTC. Protein sequence: CSAADARGGYTF. This chain connects TRBV20-1 to TRBJ1-2, with D possibly being TRBD1 (5 bases). The CDR3 runs 12 residues. Germline V gives CDR1 DFQATT, CDR2 SNEGSKA (reference sequence). Deletions cut 5 bases from V and 7 bases from J, with 14 bases between.

This sequence joins TRBV7-9 and TRBJ2-7; 14 bases line up with TRBD2. Germline-derived CDR1 and CDR2 are SEHNR and FQNEAQ (reference sequence). With 5 bases clipped from V and 6 bases from J, the junction kept 6 bases outside the gene matches. The CDR3 has 15 residues. For the CDR3, the DNA is TGTGCCAGCAGCCAACAGGGACTAGCGGGAGTCGAGCAGTACTTC. Residues: CASSQQGLAGVEQYF. Drawing the rest from reference TRBV7-9 and TRBJ2-7, the complete variable domain is DTGVSQNPRHKITKRGQNVTFRCDPISEHNRLYWYRQTLGQGPEFLTYFQNEAQLEKSRLLSDRFSAERPKGSFSTLEIQRTEQGDSAMYLCASSQQGLAGVEQYFGPGTRLTVT.

This clonotype has more than one count but fewer than ten. This chain joins TRBV4-2 and TRBJ2-7; 15 bases align to TRBD2. The V segment lost 4 bases and the J segment 1 base; nucleotides outside the gene matches: 2. This CDR3 has 16 amino acids. The V gene's germline CDR1 is LGHNA and CDR2 YNFKEQ. DNA for the CDR3: TGTGCCAGCAGCCCAGGGACTAGCGGGAGGTCCTACGAGCAGTACTTC. The encoded protein is CASSPGTSGRSYEQYF.

This chain links TRBV2 with TRBJ2-6; 8 bases agree with TRBD1. J lost 0 bases, V lost 5 bases, and 18 bases had no gene match. Germline CDR1 and CDR2: SNHLY and FYNNEI. CDR3 size: 21 residues. CDR3 in amino acids: CASSLPLSLGQEFSGANVLTF. The CDR3 coding sequence is TGTGCCAGCAGTTTGCCCCTTTCATTGGGACAGGAATTCTCTGGGGCCAACGTCCTGACTTTC. The full variable domain, with the rest looked up from reference TRBV2 and TRBJ2-6, is EPEVTQTPSHQVTQMGQEVILRCVPISNHLYFYWYRQILGQKVEFLVSFYNNEISEKSEIFDDQFSVERPDGSNFTLKIRSTKLEDSAMYFCASSLPLSLGQEFSGANVLTFGAGSRLTVL.

This chain links TRBV11-2 with TRBJ2-7; D gene unclear. The V gene's germline CDR1 is SGHAT and CDR2 FQNNGV. The CDR3 has 13 residues. V was clipped by 0 bases and J by 6 bases, with 9 bases between them. In nucleotides, the CDR3 is TGTGCCAGCAGCTTAGAGGTCGGAAGCGAGCAGTACTTC. It encodes CASSLEVGSEQYF.

Many counts were recorded for this clonotype. V is TRBV11-1 and J is TRBJ1-3, with D uncertain. V was shortened by 5 bases and J by 4 bases, with 9 bases between the two germline ends. Germline lookup yields CDR1 SGHAT and CDR2 FQDESV (reference sequence). CDR3 length: 13 amino acids. CDR3 in amino acids: CASSRTEGNTIYF. Written as DNA, the CDR3 is TGTGCCAGCAGCCGGACCGAAGGAAACACCATATATTTT. The complete variable domain, with remaining parts taken from reference TRBV11-1 and TRBJ1-3, reads EAEVAQSPRYKITEKSQAVAFWCDPISGHATLYWYRQILGQGPELLVQFQDESVVDDSQLPKDRFSAERLKGVDSTLKIQPAELGDSAMYLCASSRTEGNTIYFGEGSWLTVV.

Of note for this clonotype: A much larger clone differs by one base, so this may be a read error. The genes are TRBV7-2 and TRBJ2-7; no reliable D call. Trimming shortened V by 5 bases and J by 6 bases, and 11 bases separated the two germline ends. The CDR3 sequence is 12 residues long. Germline V gene lookup returns CDR1 SGHTA and CDR2 FQGNSA. The CDR3 nucleotides read TGTGCCAGCAGCCAACCGATGGGCGAGCAGTACTTC. Translating it yields CASSQPMGEQYF.

V usage is TRBV28 and J usage is TRBJ1-2; 10 bases map to TRBD1. V dropped 1 base and J dropped 7; count of bases not matched to a gene: 6. The germline CDR1 and CDR2 sequences are MDHEN and SYDVKM. This CDR3 comprises 15 residues. The CDR3 DNA reads TGTGCCAGCAGTTTATTGGACAGGGGGTTCGGTGGCTACACCTTC. Its translation: CASSLLDRGFGGYTF.

The rearrangement uses TRBV6-5 and TRBJ1-1; 7 bases match TRBD1. Germline CDR1 and CDR2: MNHEY and SVGAGI. Germline trimming cut 2 bases from V and 1 base from J; bases unmatched to any gene: 4. The CDR3 covers 15 residues. The CDR3 nucleotides are TGTGCCAGCAGTTACGACCGGACAGGGAACACTGAAGCTTTCTTT. It encodes CASSYDRTGNTEAFF.

The chain links TRBV7-3 to TRBJ1-2; TRBD1 might be the D (5 bases). V was pared by 5 bases and J by 5 bases, with 9 bases between. The CDR3 covers 12 residues. Germline assignment: CDR1 SGHTA and CDR2 FQGTGA. CDR3 loop: CASSRGAYGYTF. Written as DNA, the CDR3 is TGTGCCAGCAGCAGGGGCGCATATGGCTACACCTTC.

This clonotype was seen at least ten times. The chain uses TRBV7-9 and TRBJ2-5; the match to TRBD1 covers 8 bases. This CDR3 is 14 amino acids long. CDR1 and CDR2 from the germline V gene are SEHNR and FQNEAQ (reference sequence). The junction had 8 bases not matched to a gene; V was cut back by 6 bases and J by 5 bases. DNA of the CDR3: TGTGCCAGCAGATCTGCAGGGGGCGTGGAGACCCAGTACTTC. Translated: CASRSAGGVETQYF. Combining the CDR3 with reference TRBV7-9 and TRBJ2-5 gives the whole variable domain DTGVSQNPRHKITKRGQNVTFRCDPISEHNRLYWYRQTLGQGPEFLTYFQNEAQLEKSRLLSDRFSAERPKGSFSTLEIQRTEQGDSAMYLCASRSAGGVETQYFGPGTRLLVL.

Note on this clonotype: The junction does not match germline at one end; this may be a read error. V usage is TRBV10-3 and J usage is TRBJ1-5, with a weak D call TRBD1 (5 bases). Germline V lookup: CDR1 ENHRY, CDR2 SYGVKD. The CDR3 contains 15 residues. CDR3 amino acids: CASSPGLAGGEPQHF. The CDR3 bases are TGTGCCAGCAGTCCTGGTCTTGCGGGAGGGGAACCCCAGCATTTT.

This clonotype was counted at least ten times. The rearrangement joins TRBV5-8 to TRBJ2-7; the D is unclear. Germline assignment: CDR1 SGHTS and CDR2 YDEGEE. V was cut by 1 base and J by 2 bases, with 10 bases left in between. This CDR3 has 14 amino acids. The CDR3 reads CASSLPNPTYEQYF. DNA of the CDR3: TGTGCCAGCAGCTTGCCCAACCCTACCTACGAGCAGTACTTC.

This chain links TRBV12-3 or TRBV12-4 with TRBJ2-6; 8 positions match TRBD1. This CDR3 is 18 amino acids long. Trimming cost V 7 bases and J 4 bases; bases outside gene matches: 15. This chain's CDR3 is CASTEGLRQGNGANVLTF. The CDR3 DNA reads TGTGCCAGCACTGAAGGATTGAGACAGGGGAACGGGGCCAACGTCCTGACTTTC.